This record covers a single TCR beta chain. Its antigen is not known. This sample stems from a study of T cells after yellow fever vaccination. General study results and limits: Within FACS-sorted repertoires, abundant clonotypes contaminating from the bulk population could be present.

MiXCR, applied by TCRdb to the 5' RACE reads, yields one record per CDR3 protein. The top ten hold roughly a sixth of the sample, which has some 390,000 distinct CDR3 sequences, roughly a sixth seen once. Trimming took 0 bases from V and 3 from J, leaving 9 bases between them. The CDR3 length is 15 residues. Germline-derived CDR1 and CDR2 are SEHNR and FQNEAQ (reference sequence). This TCR came from a man aged 18 to 30 who received the YFV17D yellow fever vaccine. This chain joins TRBV7-9 and TRBJ2-1; a weak D match, TRBD2 (6 bases). Sequencing used PBMCs, obtained before the yellow fever booster vaccination. The CDR3 loop reads CASSLASGIYNEQFF. As DNA, the CDR3 is TGTGCCAGCAGCTTAGCTAGCGGCATCTACAATGAGCAGTTCTTC.